This passage covers 15 T cell receptor beta chains from one sample sequenced in a study of spatial heterogeneity in lung cancer. The study's findings and limits: Tumor mutation counts were tracked by expanded intratumoral alpha and beta TCR counts.

MiXCR, run by TCRdb on the 5' RACE reads, gives a single entry per CDR3 protein. The sample lists 17,000 or so distinct CDR3 sequences; roughly 6.2% were seen once. No antigen is known for these receptors. Time point described: sample taken at primary tumor resection. Material: lung tumor tissue, obtained at surgery. The receptors stem from a male donor with early-stage non-small cell lung cancer.

This clonotype was seen at least ten times. The chain employs TRBV20-1 and TRBJ2-3; TRBD1 agrees at 7 bases. V shed 6 bases, J shed 0 bases, and the junction held 6 bases outside the gene matches. The CDR3 sequence is 14 residues long. CDR1 and CDR2 (germline): DFQATT, SNEGSKA (reference sequence). CDR3 sequence (DNA): TGCAGTGCAACGGGACAGAAAAGCACAGATACGCAGTATTTT. Amino acid sequence: CSATGQKSTDTQYF.

This clonotype was recorded at least ten times. V usage is TRBV4-3 and J usage is TRBJ2-1; 7 positions agree with TRBD2. Trimming took 0 bases from V and 4 from J; bases not matched to a gene: 15. Germline V gives CDR1 LGHNA, CDR2 YSLEER. The CDR3 runs to 19 residues. CDR3 in DNA: TGCGCCAGCAGCCAAGATTTGGCGGGAGAACTATTATTATACAATGAGCAGTTCTTC. It translates to CASSQDLAGELLLYNEQFF.

This clonotype was recorded at least ten times. V usage is TRBV24-1 and J usage is TRBJ1-2; 11 bases fit TRBD1. The CDR3 consists of 16 residues. Trimming took 4 bases from V and 3 from J; bases not matched to a gene: 6. CDR1 and CDR2 (germline): KGHDR, SFDVKD. CDR3 nucleotides: TGTGCCACCAGTGACTCCTGGACAGGGGGCGACTATGGCTACACCTTC. It is translated as CATSDSWTGGDYGYTF.

Many counts were recorded for this clonotype. In DNA form, the CDR3 reads TGCGCCAGCAGCCACCCAAAGGCGGATACGCAGTATTTT. It yields the protein CASSHPKADTQYF. The V gene is TRBV4-3, the J gene TRBJ2-3; no definite D call. Trimming took off 3 bases at V and 6 bases at J, with 10 bases between the two ends. Germline CDR1 is LGHNA and CDR2 is YSLEER. The CDR3 has 13 amino acids.

This clonotype is categorized as medium-sized. CDR3: CSAFSGGAGTDTQYF. For the CDR3, the DNA is TGCAGTGCTTTCAGCGGGGGGGCCGGCACAGATACGCAGTATTTT. The chain carries TRBV20-1 and TRBJ2-3, with TRBD2 identical over 10 bases. The CDR3 runs 15 residues. Germline lookup yields CDR1 DFQATT and CDR2 SNEGSKA (reference sequence). V lost 5 bases, J lost 1 base, and 6 bases stayed unmatched.

Judged by abundance, this clonotype is medium-sized. The rearrangement joins TRBV4-2 to TRBJ2-5; a possible D gene is TRBD2 (6 bases). Per germline, CDR1 LGHNA and CDR2 YNFKEQ. The V and J ends lost 4 bases and 2 bases respectively, with 8 bases between them. CDR3 length equals 13 residues. CDR3 loop: CASSRGEQETQYF. The CDR3 DNA is TGTGCCAGCAGCCGGGGGGAACAAGAGACCCAGTACTTC.

The chain links TRBV29-1 to TRBJ2-1; D gene ambiguous. The V gene's germline CDR1 is SQVTM and CDR2 ANQGSEA. This CDR3 has 11 amino acids. Trimming left V 7 bases short and J 5 bases short, with 9 bases between. Here the CDR3 DNA reads TGCAGCGGCGGTGGGGACAATGAGCAGTTCTTC. Its translation: CSGGGDNEQFF.

This clonotype was seen more than once but under ten times. This chain connects TRBV25-1 to TRBJ1-5, with D uncertain. The CDR3 has 14 amino acids. Germline V lookup: CDR1 MGHDK, CDR2 SYGVNS. Trimming shortened V by 5 bases and J by 3 bases, and 11 bases separated the two germline ends. The CDR3 sequence is CASSRTGYNQPQHF. CDR3 nucleotides: TGTGCCAGCAGTCGAACGGGCTACAATCAGCCCCAGCATTTT.

By sample fraction, this clonotype is medium-sized. V gene TRBV10-3 combines with J gene TRBJ2-7, with 9 bases identical to TRBD1. The ends lost 4 bases at V and 3 bases at J; junction bases unmatched: 4. Germline CDR1 reads ENHRY; CDR2 reads SYGVKD. The CDR3 length is 14 residues. The CDR3 DNA follows: TGTGCCATCAGTGTGAAGGGACAGGGCTACGAGCAGTACTTC. It translates to CAISVKGQGYEQYF.

By sample share, this clonotype is large (0.1 to 1%). The chain uses TRBV20-1 and TRBJ1-1; the match to TRBD1 covers 10 bases. CDR1 is DFQATT, CDR2 SNEGSKA, per germline (reference sequence). The CDR3 is made up of 15 amino acids. The trim removed 3 bases at V and 7 bases at J, leaving 11 bases unmatched. CDR3 DNA sequence: TGCAGTGCTAGTCCCGGGACAGGGGCTTCAATTGAAGCTTTCTTT. It yields the protein CSASPGTGASIEAFF.

This clonotype has a count of ten or more. This chain connects TRBV5-8 to TRBJ1-2; D might be TRBD1 (6 bases). CDR1 SGHTS and CDR2 YDEGEE come from the germline V gene. The V and J ends lost 4 bases and 4 bases respectively, with 11 bases between them. The CDR3 covers 13 residues. CDR3 DNA sequence: TGTGCCAGCAGCCTACAGGGTTTCTATGGCTACACCTTC. This encodes CASSLQGFYGYTF. Combining the CDR3 with reference TRBV5-8 and TRBJ1-2 gives the whole variable domain EAGVTQSPTHLIKTRGQQATLRCSPISGHTSVYWYQQALGLGLQFLLWYDEGEERNRGNFPPRFSGRQFPNYSSELNVNALELEDSALYLCASSLQGFYGYTFGSGTRLTVV.

The V and J genes are TRBV6-6 and TRBJ1-2; D is perhaps TRBD1 (6 bases). V was cut by 7 bases and J by 4 bases, with 13 bases left in between. Germline values: CDR1 MNHNY, CDR2 SVGAGI (reference sequence). This CDR3 region has 13 residues. The CDR3 region has the DNA TGTGCCAGCATCCGAGGGGGGCCCTATGGCTACACCTTC. Protein sequence: CASIRGGPYGYTF.

This clonotype was counted at least ten times. V gene TRBV20-1 combines with J gene TRBJ2-7; D is ambiguous. CDR1 and CDR2 from the germline V gene are DFQATT and SNEGSKA (reference sequence). Deletions cut 8 bases from V and 1 base from J, with 6 bases between. CDR3 length: 10 amino acids. The CDR3 DNA is TGCAGTTTAGGTTCCTACGAGCAGTACTTC. Translation: CSLGSYEQYF.

V gene TRBV20-1 combines with J gene TRBJ2-3; 11 bases fit TRBD2. V dropped 6 bases and J dropped 4; count of bases not matched to a gene: 6. CDR1 and CDR2 from the germline V gene are DFQATT and SNEGSKA (reference sequence). The CDR3 spans 14 residues. The CDR3 loop is CSARTSGGPDTQYF. For the CDR3, the DNA is TGCAGTGCCCGAACTAGCGGGGGCCCAGATACGCAGTATTTT.

The table lists this clonotype with many counts. The rearrangement uses TRBV19 and TRBJ2-2; D possibly uses TRBD1 or TRBD2 (6 bases each). The CDR3 sequence is 14 residues long. V was pared by 5 bases and J by 4 bases, with 11 bases between. CDR1 and CDR2 (germline): LNHDA, SQIVND (reference sequence). CDR3 DNA: TGTGCCAGTAGTGTCGGGGGCCTCACCGGGGAGCTGTTTTTT. Translated: CASSVGGLTGELFF.